These 10 T cell receptor beta chains came from one sample sequenced in a study of CD8 T cells in ankylosing spondylitis. MiXCR, run by TCRdb on the 5' RACE reads, gives a single entry per CDR3 protein. The sample lists 80,000 to 90,000 distinct CDR3 sequences, roughly 30% seen once, with roughly 60% in the top ten. The sequenced material came from blood, either unsorted or a sorted T cell fraction (not recorded which). The receptors were sampled from a male donor with ankylosing spondylitis or in good health (not recorded which).

This chain uses TRBV5-6 with TRBJ1-3; D ambiguous. Germline V lookup: CDR1 SGHDT, CDR2 YYEEEE. This CDR3 comprises 16 residues. Trimming shortened V by 4 bases and J by 1 base, and 15 bases separated the two germline ends. CDR3 region: CASSRTGITSGNTIYF. CDR3 nucleotide sequence: TGTGCCAGCAGCCGAACCGGGATAACTTCTGGAAACACCATATATTTT.

This clonotype was counted a few times. The V gene is TRBV20-1, the J gene TRBJ1-1; D is possibly TRBD1 (5 bases). V was trimmed by 4 bases and J by 0 bases, leaving 18 bases between them. This CDR3 spans 16 amino acids. Germline lookup yields CDR1 DFQATT and CDR2 SNEGSKA (reference sequence). The CDR3 region is CSATEGRQFMNTEAFF. CDR3 coding DNA: TGCAGTGCTACTGAGGGTAGACAGTTCATGAACACTGAAGCTTTCTTT.

This clonotype has a count of ten or more. The chain employs TRBV5-5 and TRBJ2-3; D ambiguous. The CDR3 sequence is 15 residues long. V was trimmed by 0 bases and J by 3 bases, leaving 11 bases between them. CDR1 SGHKS and CDR2 YYEKEE come from the germline V gene (reference sequence). As DNA, the CDR3 is TGTGCCAGCAGCTTGGATGGGGTGAGGACAGATACGCAGTATTTT. Translating it yields CASSLDGVRTDTQYF.

This clonotype occurred a few times. This chain connects TRBV29-1 to TRBJ2-1; 11 nucleotides line up with TRBD1. The CDR3 is 12 residues long. V shed 7 bases, J shed 10 bases, and the junction held 6 bases outside the gene matches. Germline CDR1 SQVTM, CDR2 ANQGSEA. CDR3 residues: CSAGTGGREQFF. The CDR3 DNA is TGCAGCGCCGGGACAGGGGGGCGGGAGCAGTTCTTC.

This clonotype came up once. V and J are TRBV3-1 and TRBJ1-1; TRBD1 might be the D (5 bases). V was cut by 2 bases and J by 5 bases, with 12 bases left in between. This CDR3 has 14 residues. CDR1 is LGHDT, CDR2 YNNKEL, per germline (reference sequence). DNA for the CDR3: TGTGCCAGCAGCCAAAGTGGGGACGGAACTGAAGCTTTCTTT. Translated: CASSQSGDGTEAFF. Variable domain in full (rest from reference TRBV3-1 and TRBJ1-1): DTAVSQTPKYLVTQMGNDKSIKCEQNLGHDTMYWYKQDSKKFLKIMFSYNNKELIINETVPNRFSPKSPDKAHLNLHINSLELGDSAVYFCASSQSGDGTEAFFGQGTRLTVV.

The chain has TRBV7-3 and TRBJ1-1; D gene uncertain. Germline V CDR1 and CDR2: SGHTA, FQGTGA. V dropped 8 bases and J dropped 2 bases, with 3 bases sitting between them. The CDR3 has 10 residues. CDR3: CASGNTEAFF. CDR3 sequence (DNA): TGTGCCAGCGGAAACACTGAAGCTTTCTTT.

V usage is TRBV5-1 and J usage is TRBJ1-2; 9 nucleotides match TRBD1. The V gene end was trimmed by 4 bases and the J gene end by 6 bases; junction bases not matched to a gene: 4. The CDR3 runs to 13 residues. Looked up from germline, CDR1 is SGHRS and CDR2 is YFSETQ. This CDR3 reads CASSPGQGHGYTF. In nucleotides, the CDR3 is TGCGCCAGCAGCCCGGGACAGGGTCATGGCTACACCTTC.

This sequence joins TRBV7-3 and TRBJ1-1; unclear D gene. Germline loops: CDR1 SGHTA, CDR2 FQGTGA. The V and J ends lost 2 bases and 2 bases respectively, with 6 bases between them. The CDR3 runs 13 residues. CDR3: CASSLEANTEAFF. In DNA, the CDR3 is TGTGCCAGCAGCTTAGAGGCTAACACTGAAGCTTTCTTT.

The chain uses TRBV4-2 and TRBJ1-4; 11 nucleotides match TRBD1. This CDR3 has 20 residues. The V and J ends lost 3 bases and 7 bases, in that order; junction bases with no gene match: 19. CDR1 is LGHNA, CDR2 YNFKEQ, per germline. CDR3 coding DNA: TGTGCCAGCAGCCAGGGGGCGGACAGGGGGCAGGTCGATGAAGTTGAAAAACTGTTTTTT. Its translation: CASSQGADRGQVDEVEKLFF.

In this sample, this clonotype turned up a few times. The chain couples TRBV7-6 to TRBJ2-3; a weak D match, TRBD1 (6 bases). CDR1 is SGHVS and CDR2 is FNYEAQ in the germline V gene. The CDR3 runs 15 residues. Trimming took 1 base from V and 0 from J, leaving 8 bases between them. DNA for the CDR3: TGTGCCAGCAGCTTAGGGACAGCTAGCACAGATACGCAGTATTTT. As protein: CASSLGTASTDTQYF.